This T cell receptor (beta chain) was captured in a study of blood T cells in healthy people across ages. Whole-study findings and limits: Naive and antigen-experienced cells were not separated, limiting conclusive comparison.

Trimming took 1 base from V and 0 from J, leaving 13 bases between them. Germline lookup yields CDR1 SGHRS and CDR2 YFSETQ. This CDR3 comprises 17 residues. With a J-beta primer mix and a sample-barcoded 5' primer, a second PCR ran 7 to 11 cycles. Each CDR3 protein gets one entry after TCRdb re-called the 5' RACE reads with MiXCR. The sample lists over 1,500,000 distinct CDR3 sequences; 35% to 50% were seen once. In regard to this clonotype: Its specificity is not known.

This sequence originates from a human donor in good health. The specimen was blood. The chain recombines TRBV5-1 with TRBJ2-2, with no clear D. CDR3 coding DNA: TGCGCCAGCAGCTTGACTTTTGTTGGCGCGAACACCGGGGAGCTGTTTTTT. Translating gives CASSLTFVGANTGELFF. The entire variable domain, with the rest obtained from reference TRBV5-1 and TRBJ2-2, is as follows: KAGVTQTPRYLIKTRGQQVTLSCSPISGHRSVSWYQQTPGQGLQFLFEYFSETQRNKGNFPGRFSGRQFSNSRSEMNVSTLELGDSALYLCASSLTFVGANTGELFFGEGSRLTVL.